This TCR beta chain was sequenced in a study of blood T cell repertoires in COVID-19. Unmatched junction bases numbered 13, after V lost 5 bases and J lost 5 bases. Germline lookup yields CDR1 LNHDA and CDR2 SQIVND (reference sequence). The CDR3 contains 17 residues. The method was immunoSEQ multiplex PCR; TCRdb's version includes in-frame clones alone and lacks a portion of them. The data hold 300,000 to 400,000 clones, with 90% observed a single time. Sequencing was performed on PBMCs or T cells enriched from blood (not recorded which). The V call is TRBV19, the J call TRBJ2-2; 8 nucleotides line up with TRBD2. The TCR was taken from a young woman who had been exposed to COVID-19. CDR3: CASSARVTGGLTGELFF. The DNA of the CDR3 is TGTGCCAGTAGTGCCCGGGTGACGGGGGGGCTGACCGGGGAGCTGTTTTTT. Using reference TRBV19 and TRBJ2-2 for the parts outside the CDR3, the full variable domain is DGGITQSPKYLFRKEGQNVTLSCEQNLNHDAMYWYRQDPGQGLRLIYYSQIVNDFQKGDIAEGYSVSREKKESFPLTVTSAQKNPTAFYLCASSARVTGGLTGELFFGEGSRLTVL.